A single sample gave rise to the 14 T cell receptor beta chains below, sequenced in a study of T cell repertoires in cytomegalovirus infection. Using its own MiXCR run on the reads, TCRdb lists one record per CDR3 protein. The table has some 230,000 distinct CDR3 sequences, under 25% seen once. The material sequenced was CD8+ T cells from PBMCs. The receptors derive from a human donor in good health (CMV status not recorded). Some clones in this sample may be carry-over from other donors' samples.

The J gene is TRBJ2-7, the V gene TRBV7-6; the D gene is possibly TRBD1 (5 bases). The CDR3 runs to 15 residues. From germline, CDR1 is SGHVS and CDR2 FNYEAQ. The V end lost 7 bases, the J end lost 2 bases, and 18 bases lay between the germline ends. This CDR3 is CASNTLGQGTYEQYF. CDR3 coding DNA: TGTGCCAGCAACACACTGGGGCAGGGCACCTACGAGCAGTACTTC.

This clonotype was detected ten times or more. The chain uses TRBV7-2 and TRBJ2-1; TRBD2 agrees at 9 bases. Trimming removed 0 bases from V and 5 bases from J; junction bases left unmatched: 5. This CDR3 is built from 16 residues. The germline V gene encodes CDR1 SGHTA and CDR2 FQGNSA. The DNA of the CDR3 is TGTGCCAGCAGCTTAGCGCACCAGCGGGGGGACAATGAGCAGTTCTTC. It is translated as CASSLAHQRGDNEQFF.

This chain links TRBV18 with TRBJ2-5; 9 bases line up with TRBD1. CDR3 size: 17 residues. V was clipped by 2 bases and J by 1 base; unmatched bases: 8. CDR1 and CDR2 (germline): KGHSH, LQKENI. The CDR3 is CASSPETGGNLQETQYF. The CDR3 DNA reads TGTGCCAGCTCACCAGAGACAGGGGGAAACCTCCAAGAGACCCAGTACTTC.

This clonotype turned up a few times. This rearrangement joins TRBV5-8 to TRBJ1-1; D call uncertain. The CDR3 consists of 14 residues. Germline-derived CDR1 and CDR2 are SGHTS and YDEGEE. V was trimmed by 0 bases and J by 1 base, leaving 7 bases between them. The CDR3 reads CASSLAGSNTEAFF. CDR3 in DNA: TGTGCCAGCAGCTTGGCCGGGTCGAACACTGAAGCTTTCTTT.

This chain connects TRBV6-2 or TRBV6-3 to TRBJ2-7; TRBD1 matches 10 bases. The V gene's germline CDR1 is MNHEY and CDR2 SVGEGT. Losses at the gene ends were 2 bases for V and 4 bases for J; bases not matched to a gene: 5. This CDR3 comprises 15 residues. CDR3 nucleotide sequence: TGTGCCAGCAGTTACGAAAGGACAGGGGGTTACGAGCAGTACTTC. It yields the protein CASSYERTGGYEQYF.

The chain carries TRBV2 and TRBJ2-3, with D perhaps TRBD1 (6 bases). The CDR3 length is 14 residues. Looked up from germline, CDR1 is SNHLY and CDR2 is FYNNEI. Between the trimmed V and J ends, which lost 11 bases and 1 base, there was a span of 16 bases. The CDR3 DNA follows: TGTGCCGGCGAGGGCAGGGGCGGCACAGATACGCAGTATTTT. Translating gives CAGEGRGGTDTQYF. The full variable domain, completed using reference TRBV2 and TRBJ2-3, is EPEVTQTPSHQVTQMGQEVILRCVPISNHLYFYWYRQILGQKVEFLVSFYNNEISEKSEIFDDQFSVERPDGSNFTLKIRSTKLEDSAMYFCAGEGRGGTDTQYFGPGTRLTVL.

The table lists this clonotype with many counts. This sequence joins TRBV7-9 and TRBJ1-2; D gene unclear. V lost 5 bases, J lost 3 bases, and 16 bases lay in between. Germline V gene data show CDR1 as SEHNR and CDR2 as FQNEAQ (reference sequence). The CDR3 runs 15 residues. The CDR3 DNA is TGTGCCAGCAGCCCCCTCAGTGGGGTTGACTATGGCTACACCTTC. Its translation is CASSPLSGVDYGYTF.

This clonotype occurred many times. This rearrangement joins TRBV12-3 or TRBV12-4 to TRBJ1-1; D is unresolved. There are 13 residues in the CDR3. V was clipped by 1 base and J by 1 base, with 4 bases between them. CDR3 residues: CASSLESNTEAFF. The CDR3 coding sequence is TGTGCCAGCAGTTTAGAGTCGAACACTGAAGCTTTCTTT.

Many counts were recorded for this clonotype. This sequence joins TRBV7-8 and TRBJ2-5; either TRBD1 or TRBD2 may fit D (6 bases each). The V gene lost 3 bases and the J gene lost 1 base, with 12 bases spanning the gap. The germline gives CDR1 SGHVS, CDR2 FQNEAQ. The CDR3 has 15 amino acids. The CDR3 loop is CASSLGGWGQETQYF. The CDR3, as DNA: TGTGCCAGCAGCTTGGGGGGCTGGGGCCAAGAGACCCAGTACTTC.

This clonotype was found once. The chain carries TRBV29-1 and TRBJ2-7; 8 bases line up with TRBD2. The CDR3 is 13 amino acids. V dropped 3 bases and J dropped 5; count of bases not matched to a gene: 6. Looked up from germline, CDR1 is SQVTM and CDR2 is ANQGSEA. The CDR3 is CSVDGGGPDEQYF. In DNA form, the CDR3 reads TGCAGCGTTGATGGCGGGGGGCCTGACGAGCAGTACTTC.

The chain links TRBV7-9 to TRBJ2-1, with TRBD2 as a possible D gene (6 bases). CDR1 and CDR2 from the germline V gene are SEHNR and FQNEAQ (reference sequence). V lost 8 bases, J lost 10 bases, and 18 bases lay in between. This CDR3 spans 13 amino acids. The CDR3 reads CASCPQGGVEQFF. In DNA form, the CDR3 reads TGTGCCAGCTGCCCTCAGGGCGGGGTAGAGCAGTTCTTC.

CDR3 nucleotide sequence: TGTGCCATCAGTGACCACAGGGGAGACTACGAGCAGTACTTC. Translation gives CAISDHRGDYEQYF. This chain links TRBV10-3 with TRBJ2-7; 7 bases align to TRBD1. Germline CDR1 is ENHRY and CDR2 is SYGVKD. The J segment lost 3 bases and the V segment lost 3 bases, leaving 5 bases of the junction unmatched. This CDR3 comprises 14 residues.

This clonotype was counted many times. CDR3 sequence: CASSWETAEDGYTF. The CDR3 DNA reads TGTGCCAGCAGCTGGGAGACAGCCGAGGATGGCTACACCTTC. This rearrangement joins TRBV7-9 to TRBJ1-2; D is perhaps TRBD1 (5 bases). The CDR3 totals 14 residues. V gave up 4 bases and J gave up 6 bases, with 15 bases separating them. The germline V gene has CDR1 SEHNR and CDR2 FQNEAQ (reference sequence).

The chain is built from TRBV6-5 and TRBJ2-3; D might be TRBD1 or TRBD2, each matching 6 bases. CDR1 and CDR2 (germline): MNHEY, SVGAGI. The length of the CDR3 is 18 residues. With 7 bases removed from V and 1 base from J, the gap between germline ends came to 24 bases. CDR3 bases: TGTGCCAGCACCTCCTCCTCCTGGGGGGCCCCACGCACAGATACGCAGTATTTT. This translates into CASTSSSWGAPRTDTQYF.